Below, 17 T cell receptor beta chains from the same sample are listed, as sequenced in a study of blood T cell repertoires in COVID-19. Measured with immunoSEQ multiplex PCR; TCRdb has only the in-frame clones, and not every one. Here the sample spans approximately 150,000 clones, around 79% being singletons. The specimen was peripheral blood. Every receptor here comes from an older woman with COVID-19, enrolled during active disease.

The chain is built from TRBV7-3 and TRBJ2-5; no firm D call. The CDR3 sequence is 14 residues long. Germline V gene lookup returns CDR1 SGHTA and CDR2 FQGTGA. V was shortened by 5 bases and J by 5 bases, with 15 bases between the two germline ends. DNA for the CDR3: TGTGCCAGCAGCCCAACGGGTGAACCGGAGACCCAGTACTTC. It codes for CASSPTGEPETQYF.

The chain couples TRBV5-4 to TRBJ2-3; 8 bases are a match to TRBD1. Trimming at V came to 0 bases and at J to 1 base, leaving 4 bases not matched to a gene. CDR1 is SGHNT and CDR2 is YYREEE in the germline V gene (reference sequence). The CDR3 is made up of 16 amino acids. The CDR3 DNA reads as TGTGCCAGCAGCTTGGGCCCGGGACAGGGCACAGATACGCAGTATTTT. Translated, it gives CASSLGPGQGTDTQYF.

The chain combines TRBV7-9 with TRBJ2-2; the match to TRBD2 covers 7 bases. Germline CDR1 reads SEHNR; CDR2 reads FQNEAQ (reference sequence). The CDR3 totals 19 residues. Trimming at V came to 5 bases and at J to 2 bases, leaving 17 bases not matched to a gene. This chain's CDR3 is CASSPRTGGSLTNTGELFF. CDR3 DNA sequence: TGTGCCAGCAGCCCTCGTACGGGAGGCAGCCTCACTAACACCGGGGAGCTGTTTTTT.

This chain links TRBV7-9 with TRBJ2-2; 8 bases align to TRBD1. Germline V gene lookup returns CDR1 SEHNR and CDR2 FQNEAQ (reference sequence). This CDR3 is 13 amino acids long. Losses at the gene ends were 8 bases for V and 7 bases for J; bases not matched to a gene: 6. The CDR3 loop reads CASPRGLDGELFF. The CDR3 DNA reads as TGTGCCAGCCCCAGGGGGCTCGACGGGGAGCTGTTTTTT.

The rearrangement links TRBV19 to TRBJ2-2; 7 bases fit TRBD1. CDR3 length equals 14 residues. V shed 5 bases, J shed 6 bases, and the junction held 6 bases outside the gene matches. Germline V gene lookup returns CDR1 LNHDA and CDR2 SQIVND (reference sequence). This CDR3 is CASSRDRVAGELFF. In nucleotides, the CDR3 is TGTGCCAGTAGTCGCGACAGGGTGGCCGGGGAGCTGTTTTTT.

This sequence joins TRBV7-2 and TRBJ2-5; TRBD2 might be the D (5 bases). V lost 2 bases and J lost 2, with 9 bases in between. CDR1 is SGHTA, CDR2 FQGNSA, per germline. This CDR3 comprises 14 residues. In nucleotides, the CDR3 is TGTGCCAGCAGCTTAAGAGGGCTTCAAGAGACCCAGTACTTC. Protein: CASSLRGLQETQYF.

The chain recombines TRBV7-6 with TRBJ1-1, with TRBD1 matching over 8 bases. The CDR3 covers 18 residues. With 5 bases clipped from V and 1 base from J, the junction kept 15 bases outside the gene matches. Germline values: CDR1 SGHVS, CDR2 FNYEAQ. CDR3: CASSPETGVSWRNTEAFF. The CDR3 DNA sequence: TGTGCCAGCAGCCCCGAGACAGGGGTATCATGGAGGAACACTGAAGCTTTCTTT.

This rearrangement joins TRBV7-8 to TRBJ2-1; D is unclear. Germline lookup yields CDR1 SGHVS and CDR2 FQNEAQ. The CDR3 is 15 residues long. V was shortened by 1 base and J by 3 bases, with 10 bases between the two germline ends. This CDR3 is CASSLGGYGYNEQFF. In DNA, the CDR3 is TGTGCCAGCAGCTTAGGAGGCTACGGCTACAATGAGCAGTTCTTC.

The V call is TRBV6-1, the J call TRBJ1-1; perhaps TRBD1 as D (5 bases). Germline loops: CDR1 MNHNS, CDR2 SASEGT. This CDR3 comprises 14 residues. V was cut by 3 bases and J by 3 bases, with 11 bases left in between. The CDR3 bases are TGTGCCAGCAGTGATAGGAGGGGTTACACTGAAGCTTTCTTT. This translates into CASSDRRGYTEAFF.

V and J are TRBV5-4 and TRBJ2-5; 9 positions match TRBD2. This CDR3 is 16 amino acids long. Trimming took 0 bases from V and 5 from J; bases not matched to a gene: 8. Germline V gives CDR1 SGHNT, CDR2 YYREEE (reference sequence). The CDR3 sequence is CASSLGALAGRETQYF. The CDR3, as DNA: TGTGCCAGCAGCTTGGGGGCCCTAGCGGGGCGCGAGACCCAGTACTTC.

V gene TRBV28 combines with J gene TRBJ2-7; TRBD2 aligns across 9 bases. The CDR3 spans 16 residues. V trimming: 3 bases; J trimming: 4 bases; junction bases outside the gene matches: 10. Germline CDR1 reads MDHEN; CDR2 reads SYDVKM. CDR3 sequence reads: CASSFTRAGGQYEQYF. The CDR3, as DNA: TGTGCCAGCAGTTTCACGAGAGCGGGAGGTCAATACGAGCAGTACTTC.

The rearrangement links TRBV7-9 to TRBJ1-4; 11 bases fit TRBD1. Germline CDR1 reads SEHNR; CDR2 reads FQNEAQ (reference sequence). The length of the CDR3 is 16 residues. J gave up 3 bases and V 4 bases, and 4 bases lay outside the gene matches. The CDR3 DNA sequence: TGTGCCAGCAGCTCACGGACAGGGGGCTCTAATGAAAAACTGTTTTTT. Translating gives CASSSRTGGSNEKLFF.

This clone was seen a few times. The chain couples TRBV9 to TRBJ1-2; D is uncertain. Germline loops: CDR1 SGDLS, CDR2 YYNGEE. The CDR3 is made up of 11 amino acids. Trimming left V 6 bases short and J 7 bases short, with 10 bases between. DNA for the CDR3: TGTGCCAGCATAAGGGAGGCTGGCTACACCTTC. Amino acid sequence: CASIREAGYTF.

This chain joins TRBV28 and TRBJ2-7; perhaps TRBD2 as D (5 bases). V was trimmed by 6 bases and J by 3 bases, leaving 18 bases between them. CDR1 is MDHEN, CDR2 SYDVKM, per germline. The CDR3 loop spans 15 amino acids. Here the CDR3 DNA reads TGTGCCAGCAGCCGACTACTGTCAGGTTTCTACGAGCAGTACTTC. Amino acid sequence: CASSRLLSGFYEQYF.

The V call is TRBV25-1, the J call TRBJ1-1; TRBD1 might be the D (5 bases). V lost 6 bases to trimming and J lost 5 bases, with 13 bases between them. The CDR3 runs to 13 residues. CDR1 is MGHDK, CDR2 SYGVNS, per germline. In nucleotides, the CDR3 is TGTGCCAGCAGCCATTCACGGGGGACTGAAGCTTTCTTT. It translates to CASSHSRGTEAFF.

V gene TRBV28 combines with J gene TRBJ2-7; TRBD2 matches 13 bases. The CDR3 loop spans 20 amino acids. CDR1 is MDHEN and CDR2 is SYDVKM in the germline V gene. Trimming removed 5 bases from V and 3 bases from J; junction bases left unmatched: 19. The CDR3 is CASSQYGLAGERGLGYEQYF. DNA for the CDR3: TGTGCCAGCAGTCAATATGGACTAGCGGGAGAAAGAGGTTTGGGCTACGAGCAGTACTTC.

This sequence joins TRBV18 and TRBJ1-2; possibly TRBD1 for D (5 bases). The CDR3 totals 16 residues. Germline CDR1 reads KGHSH; CDR2 reads LQKENI. Trimming shortened V by 4 bases and J by 1 base, and 16 bases separated the two germline ends. This CDR3 is CASSLGARARNYGYTF. Here the CDR3 DNA reads TGTGCCAGCTCACTTGGGGCAAGGGCACGTAACTATGGCTACACCTTC.